One and the same sample provided the 10 T cell receptor beta chains below, sequenced in a study of siplizumab effects on memory and regulatory T cells. Profiling relied on immunoSEQ multiplex PCR, and the TCRdb table lists in-frame clones only, not all of them. This sample yields about 97,000 clones, of which 92% are seen a single time; around 12% belongs to the top ten. The sequenced sample consisted of non-Treg CD4+ T cells sorted from blood. The receptors shown here come from a human donor in good health.

This sequence joins TRBV2 and TRBJ1-4; D gene unclear. Germline loops: CDR1 SNHLY, CDR2 FYNNEI. The CDR3 totals 15 residues. V gave up 6 bases and J gave up 5 bases, with 16 bases separating them. The CDR3 loop is CASRAQTGLNEKLFF. In nucleotides, the CDR3 is TGTGCCAGCAGAGCCCAGACGGGCCTCAATGAAAAACTGTTTTTT. Full variable domain (rest looked up from reference TRBV2 and TRBJ1-4): EPEVTQTPSHQVTQMGQEVILRCVPISNHLYFYWYRQILGQKVEFLVSFYNNEISEKSEIFDDQFSVERPDGSNFTLKIRSTKLEDSAMYFCASRAQTGLNEKLFFGSGTQLSVL.

The chain couples TRBV10-3 to TRBJ1-1; D gene ambiguous. Germline V gene sequence: CDR1 ENHRY, CDR2 SYGVKD. The CDR3 consists of 14 residues. Trimming took off 0 bases at V and 0 bases at J, with 5 bases between the two ends. The CDR3 nucleotides read TGTGCCATCAGTGAGTCGGAGTTGAACACTGAAGCTTTCTTT. This codes for CAISESELNTEAFF.

For the CDR3, the DNA is TGTGCCAGCAGGGTCAAGAACATTCAGTACTTC. Its protein is CASRVKNIQYF. The chain is built from TRBV25-1 and TRBJ2-4; D remains unclear. V lost 6 bases and J 7 bases, leaving 7 bases between the germline ends. This CDR3 has 11 residues. Germline V gene sequence: CDR1 MGHDK, CDR2 SYGVNS.

This clone occurred once. The chain uses TRBV5-1 and TRBJ1-1; 10 nucleotides align to TRBD1. CDR3 length: 14 amino acids. CDR1 SGHRS and CDR2 YFSETQ come from the germline V gene. V lost 3 bases, J lost 5 bases, and 4 bases stayed unmatched. CDR3 protein: CASSWRDRGTEAFF. The DNA for the CDR3 is TGCGCCAGCAGCTGGAGGGACAGGGGAACTGAAGCTTTCTTT.

This rearrangement joins TRBV20-1 to TRBJ1-1; 7 bases align to TRBD1. The CDR3 totals 11 residues. Germline V gives CDR1 DFQATT, CDR2 SNEGSKA (reference sequence). The CDR3 coding sequence is TGCAGAATAGACAGGGACACTGAAGCTTTCTTT. This translates into CRIDRDTEAFF.

V usage is TRBV10-3 and J usage is TRBJ2-7; D uncertain. The CDR3 spans 13 residues. Trimming took off 3 bases at V and 6 bases at J, with 12 bases between the two ends. Germline loops: CDR1 ENHRY, CDR2 SYGVKD. In DNA, the CDR3 is TGTGCCATCAGTGAAGGAAGGGAAGGCGAGCAGTACTTC. The encoded protein is CAISEGREGEQYF.

The chain has TRBV7-2 and TRBJ2-7, with D possibly TRBD1 on 5 matching bases. The V gene's germline CDR1 is SGHTA and CDR2 FQGNSA. The CDR3 is made up of 15 amino acids. Trimming cost V 5 bases and J 3 bases, with 17 bases left between them. The CDR3 DNA follows: TGTGCCAGCAGCCCAGGCGCGCGACAGCTCTACGAGCAGTACTTC. It codes for CASSPGARQLYEQYF.

The rearrangement uses TRBV6-5 and TRBJ2-3; D not certain. Trimming pared 4 bases from V and 0 bases from J, leaving 11 bases between. The CDR3 is 15 residues long. CDR1 is MNHEY and CDR2 is SVGAGI in the germline V gene. CDR3 bases: TGTGCCAGCAGTTCCCTGGGCTCTAGCACAGATACGCAGTATTTT. It specifies CASSSLGSSTDTQYF.

This chain uses TRBV28 with TRBJ2-5; possibly TRBD2 for D (7 bases). The CDR3 sequence is 15 residues long. Looked up from germline, CDR1 is MDHEN and CDR2 is SYDVKM. The germline V and J ends were trimmed by 6 bases and 5 bases, with 19 bases remaining between them. CDR3 amino acids: CASSKARGAGETQYF. In DNA, the CDR3 is TGTGCCAGCAGCAAAGCTCGGGGGGCTGGGGAGACCCAGTACTTC.

The chain uses TRBV27 and TRBJ2-7, with 9 bases matching TRBD2. CDR1 is MNHEY, CDR2 SMNVEV, per germline (reference sequence). This CDR3 has 17 residues. V lost 5 bases to trimming and J lost 5 bases; unmatched junction nucleotides: 16. CDR3 amino acids: CASSPHPGREGRHEQYF. CDR3 bases: TGTGCCAGCAGTCCACACCCAGGGCGGGAGGGCCGCCACGAGCAGTACTTC.